This T cell receptor beta chain was captured in a study of T cell changes during pregnancy in multiple sclerosis. TCRdb's copy holds only in-frame clones and misses some; the assay was immunoSEQ multiplex PCR. Here the sample spans 75,000 to 95,000 clones, more than 85% being singletons. V dropped 6 bases and J dropped 1 base, with 16 bases sitting between them. Germline-derived CDR1 and CDR2 are LNHDA and SQIVND (reference sequence). CDR3 length: 16 residues. Sequencing was performed on peripheral blood, taken before pregnancy. The chain has TRBV19 and TRBJ1-5, with D perhaps matching TRBD1 (6 bases). The sequence was collected from a female donor with multiple sclerosis, enrolled in a pregnancy study. The CDR3: CASSPSGTLSNQPQHF. DNA of the CDR3: TGTGCCAGTAGCCCTTCCGGGACACTGAGCAATCAGCCCCAGCATTTT.